The 30 T cell receptor beta chains reported below all come from one sample, sequenced in a study of tumor-infiltrating lymphocytes in primary liver carcinoma (dated by TCRdb to about 2017). Data came from an Illumina HiSeq 2500. A constant-region primer and ProtoScript II reverse transcriptase were used to reverse-transcribe TCRbeta-specific cDNA from around 480 ng total RNA. Three nested multiplex PCR rounds, following a slightly modified ARM-PCR procedure, were used to build the TCRbeta libraries. Multiplex TRBV1-TRBV30 forward primers and a Cbeta reverse primer were used in the first two PCR rounds, each of which was run for around 9 cycles. Using fastp at Q25 and MiXCR, TCRdb reprocessed the public reads and kept productive beta chains. Each entry is one CDR3 protein sequence, shown with its most common DNA and genes. Within this sample are approximately 190,000 distinct CDR3 sequences, with around four fifths of them counted one time only. The ten most abundant clones make up around 18% of the sample.

Without any cell sorting, total RNA and DNA were co-extracted from 20-30 mg of bulk tissue using the AllPrep DNA/RNA mini kit. The sequencing input was tumor tissue from primary liver carcinoma. These receptors all stem from a man aged 40-49 years with primary liver carcinoma and hepatitis B virus infection.

As regards this clonotype: At one end, the junction sequence differs from germline, possibly due to a read error. The chain is built from TRBV5-5 and TRBJ2-1, with D perhaps being TRBD1 or TRBD2 (6 bases each). This CDR3 region has 16 residues. CDR1 SGHKS and CDR2 YYEKEE come from the germline V gene (reference sequence). CDR3 sequence reads: CASSPSGSRRDNVQFF. CDR3 nucleotides: TGTGCCAGCAGCCCGTCTGGAAGCAGGAGGGACAATGTGCAGTTCTTC.

Details on this clonotype: No DNA is shown, since the ends of the CDR3 on it are uncertain; the CDR3 is the one TCRdb lists. V is TRBV29-1 and J is TRBJ2-2; the DNA was not compared with TRBD1, the D call given in the table. Inclusive of both ends, the CDR3 amounts to 12 amino acids. Germline loops: CDR1 SQVTM, CDR2 ANQGSEA. Here the CDR3 reads CSFGRGTVELFF.

Worth noting for this clonotype: Compared with germline, one end of the junction differs, possibly owing to a read error. V and J are TRBV6-1 and TRBJ2-6; D uncertain. This CDR3 contains 14 residues. Germline-derived CDR1 and CDR2 are MNHNS and SASEGT. The DNA for the CDR3 is TGTGCCTGCAGTGCAGTCTCTCTGGCCAACGTCCTGACTTTC. This gives the protein CACSAVSLANVLTF.

The chain combines TRBV5-6 with TRBJ1-1; 8 bases align to TRBD1. Germline trimming cut 4 bases from V and 5 bases from J; bases unmatched to any gene: 7. The germline gives CDR1 SGHDT, CDR2 YYEEEE. This CDR3 contains 14 residues. CDR3 amino acids: CASSIRQGRTEAFF. CDR3 DNA: TGTGCCAGCAGCATACGACAGGGGCGGACTGAAGCTTTCTTT.

In regard to this clonotype: The CDR3 ends on some other residue instead of the conserved phenylalanine or tryptophan, so this is likely a read error. The rearrangement uses TRBV4-1 and TRBJ1-2, with a possible D match to TRBD1 (5 bases). V was cut by 0 bases and J by 2 bases, with 10 bases left in between. This CDR3 region has 15 residues. Germline V gene lookup returns CDR1 MGHRA and CDR2 YSYEKL. The CDR3 region has the DNA TGCGCCAGCAGCCAAGATAAGGGACTCAACTATGGCTACACCATC. This codes for CASSQDKGLNYGYTI.

Notes on this clonotype: At one end the junction does not follow the germline gene, possibly because of a read error. The gene calls are TRBV6-2 or TRBV6-3 and TRBJ2-7; D is uncertain. The CDR3 consists of 13 residues. CDR1 and CDR2 (germline): MNHEY, SVGEGT. This CDR3 reads CASGNEVPYEQHF. The CDR3, as DNA: TGTGCCAGCGGTAACGAGGTACCCTACGAGCAGCACTTC.

With respect to this clonotype: The junction differs from germline at one of its ends, possibly a read error. The CDR3 nucleotides are TGTGCCATCATGGAGGACGCGGACTATGGTTACACCTTC. Its translation is CAIMEDADYGYTF. This chain joins TRBV10-3 and TRBJ1-2; no firm D call. Germline CDR1 ENHRY, CDR2 SYGVKD. The CDR3 extends over 13 amino acids.

About this clonotype: Because the CDR3 is missing its conserved closing phenylalanine or tryptophan, this is likely a read error. No DNA is shown, since the ends of the CDR3 on it are uncertain; the CDR3 is the one TCRdb lists. This chain connects TRBV11-1 to TRBJ2-4; the table gives TRBD2 as D, unverified against the DNA. In germline, CDR1 is SGHAT, CDR2 FQDESV (reference sequence). Inclusive of both ends, the CDR3 amounts to 17 amino acids. CDR3: CASSFPVISGTKNIQYL.

With respect to this clonotype: The conserved closing phenylalanine or tryptophan is absent in this CDR3, likely reflecting a read error. The gene calls are TRBV29-1 and TRBJ2-1; TRBD2 agrees at 7 bases. Germline-derived CDR1 and CDR2 are SQVTM and ANQGSEA. CDR3 length equals 13 residues. The CDR3 protein is CSVAIAGAGEQFI. CDR3 nucleotide sequence: TGCAGTGTTGCCATCGCGGGAGCGGGTGAGCAGTTCATC.

This clonotype was detected once. Being one base from a much bigger clone, this may be a read error. The chain employs TRBV30 and TRBJ2-1; the D gene is possibly TRBD2 (6 bases). V lost 5 bases and J 9 bases, leaving 20 bases between the germline ends. Looked up from germline, CDR1 is GTSNPN and CDR2 is SVGIG (reference sequence). The CDR3 covers 14 residues. For the CDR3, the DNA is TGTGCCTGGGGTCCATCCCTGGGGGGTAGTGAGCAGTTCTTC. Translated: CAWGPSLGGSEQFF.

Worth noting for this clonotype: Sequence at one end of the junction differs from germline and may be a read error. V usage is TRBV4-2 and J usage is TRBJ2-2; 9 nucleotides align to TRBD2. The germline V gene encodes CDR1 LGHNA and CDR2 YNFKEQ. This CDR3 region has 17 residues. Here the CDR3 DNA reads TGTGCCAGCAACCAAGGAGGAGCGGGAGGTCTCACCGGGGAGCTGTTTTTT. Translated, it gives CASNQGGAGGLTGELFF.

A remark on this clonotype: At one end the junction does not follow the germline gene, possibly because of a read error. The chain couples TRBV5-6 to TRBJ2-2; 10 bases are shared with TRBD1. This CDR3 contains 17 residues. CDR1 is SGHDT, CDR2 YYEEEE, per germline. The CDR3 nucleotides are TGTGCCAGCAGCTCCACCAGGGACAGGGGTGGCACCGGGGAGATGTTTTTT. Translation gives CASSSTRDRGGTGEMFF.

Note on this clonotype: The germline gene is not matched at one end of the junction; a read error may be the cause. This rearrangement joins TRBV29-1 to TRBJ1-1; TRBD1 matches 9 bases. CDR3 length: 14 amino acids. In germline, CDR1 is SQVTM, CDR2 ANQGSEA. CDR3 sequence: CSIGQGLGNTEASF. CDR3 DNA: TGTAGCATAGGACAGGGGTTGGGGAATACTGAAGCTTCCTTT.

This clonotype was detected a few times. A much larger clone is a single base away; this may be a read error. The gene calls are TRBV14 and TRBJ2-7; D gene uncertain. Trimming cost V 8 bases and J 7 bases, with 15 bases left between them. Germline CDR1 SGHDN, CDR2 FVKESK. CDR3 length equals 12 residues. CDR3: CASGWSKEEQYF. The CDR3 nucleotides read TGTGCCAGCGGCTGGAGTAAAGAAGAGCAGTACTTC.

A note on this clonotype: One end of the junction fails to match germline, which may point to a read error. The chain has TRBV4-1 and TRBJ2-5, with unresolved D. The germline V gene has CDR1 MGHRA and CDR2 YSYEKL. The length of the CDR3 is 14 residues. This chain's CDR3 is CASSQVVGWNEQYF. The CDR3 bases are TGTGCCAGCAGCCAAGTTGTGGGGTGGAATGAGCAGTACTTC.

This clonotype was seen many times. V usage is TRBV7-9 and J usage is TRBJ2-7, with D perhaps given as TRBD1 or TRBD2 (5 bases each). V was pared by 1 base and J by 4 bases, with 8 bases between. This CDR3 contains 13 residues. CDR1 is SEHNR, CDR2 FQNEAQ, per germline (reference sequence). CDR3 sequence reads: CASSLGDGYEQYF. CDR3 bases: TGTGCCAGCAGCTTAGGGGACGGGTACGAGCAGTACTTC.

Concerning this clonotype: Compared with germline, one end of the junction differs, possibly owing to a read error. The chain has TRBV11-2 and TRBJ2-7, with TRBD1 identical over 8 bases. The CDR3 has 12 amino acids. The germline gives CDR1 SGHAT, CDR2 FQNNGV. DNA for the CDR3: TGTGCCAGCTGTCCAGGGGGCTACAAGCAGTACTTC. Its protein product is CASCPGGYKQYF.

For this clonotype: The junction and the germline gene differ at one end; a read error may be behind it. The V gene is TRBV29-1, the J gene TRBJ2-3; 12 nucleotides agree with TRBD2. This CDR3 has 19 residues. Germline CDR1 SQVTM, CDR2 ANQGSEA. The CDR3 DNA follows: TGCAGCGTTGTGGAAACACTAGCGGGAGGTGGTAGTATCGCAGATATGCAGTATTTT. Translating it yields CSVVETLAGGGSIADMQYF.

Regarding this clonotype: The germline gene is not matched at one end of the junction; a read error may be the cause. V usage is TRBV28 and J usage is TRBJ2-5; D possibly uses TRBD1 or TRBD2 (5 bases each). CDR1 and CDR2 from the germline V gene are MDHEN and SYDVKM. This CDR3 region has 14 residues. The CDR3 loop is CASTRDVGQETQYF. CDR3 DNA: TGTGCCAGCACTCGGGACGTTGGGCAAGAGACTCAGTACTTC.

The chain uses TRBV6-6 and TRBJ2-7; D is ambiguous. The CDR3 totals 14 residues. Germline V lookup: CDR1 MNHNY, CDR2 SVGAGI (reference sequence). CDR3 in DNA: TGTGTAAGCAGTTACTCTGGCACGTTCGGCGAGCAGTACTTC. Protein product: CVSSYSGTFGEQYF.

Only one count was recorded for this clonotype. Sequence at one end of the junction differs from germline and may be a read error. The rearrangement links TRBV29-1 to TRBJ2-1; no clear D gene. CDR1 is SQVTM, CDR2 ANQGSEA, per germline. The CDR3 totals 14 residues. The CDR3 DNA follows: TGCAGCGTTATATCACAGTCGAGCTACAAAGAGCAGTTCTTC. Its protein product is CSVISQSSYKEQFF.

A remark on this clonotype: The CDR3 does not close with the conserved phenylalanine or tryptophan, likely indicating a read error. The chain uses TRBV9 and TRBJ1-3; no definite D call. CDR1 and CDR2 from the germline V gene are SGDLS and YYNGEE. CDR3 size: 15 residues. In DNA, the CDR3 is TGTGCCAGCAGTGCCGGTCGCATCTCTGGGAACACCATATATCTT. Protein product: CASSAGRISGNTIYL.

Comments on this clonotype: One end of the junction is discordant with germline, which a read error may explain. This rearrangement joins TRBV29-1 to TRBJ1-1; D is uncertain. Germline CDR1 SQVTM, CDR2 ANQGSEA. The CDR3 extends over 10 amino acids. In DNA, the CDR3 is TGCAGTGTACTTGTCACTAAAGCTTTCTTT. This gives the protein CSVLVTKAFF.

This clonotype was recorded many times. The chain combines TRBV6-6 with TRBJ1-2; tentative D call: TRBD1 (6 bases). The CDR3 is 14 amino acids. Trimming left V 8 bases short and J 8 bases short, with 21 bases between. Germline CDR1 MNHNY, CDR2 SVGAGI (reference sequence). The CDR3 coding sequence is TGTGCCAGCCGACCTACGGGGGGCAGGGAAGGCTACACCTTC. Its protein is CASRPTGGREGYTF.

For this clonotype: Here the CDR3 omits its conserved ending phenylalanine or tryptophan, so a read error is the likely source. CDR3 nucleotide sequence: TGCGCCAGCAGCCAGGGTCCCGGGGGGTCCTATGGCTACACCCTC. Protein: CASSQGPGGSYGYTL. This chain joins TRBV4-3 and TRBJ1-2; perhaps TRBD1 as D (5 bases). The germline gives CDR1 LGHNA, CDR2 YSLEER. Trimming took 3 bases from V and 4 from J, leaving 15 bases between them. CDR3 length equals 15 residues.

The gene calls are TRBV29-1 and TRBJ2-3, with 9 bases lining up with TRBD2. V was pared by 8 bases and J by 4 bases, with 10 bases of the junction left unmatched. CDR3 length: 14 residues. From germline, CDR1 is SQVTM and CDR2 ANQGSEA. CDR3 in amino acids: CSCLPREGADTQYF. The DNA for the CDR3 is TGCAGCTGCTTACCGCGGGAGGGGGCAGATACGCAGTATTTT.

Only a few counts were recorded for this clonotype. The junction and the germline gene differ at one end; a read error may be behind it. V usage is TRBV11-2 and J usage is TRBJ1-5; 8 bases are shared with TRBD1. Germline V gene sequence: CDR1 SGHAT, CDR2 FQNNGV. This CDR3 has 15 amino acids. CDR3 DNA sequence: TGTGCCAGCAGCTTAGCAGGGGGCGGCAATCAGTCCCAACATTTT. Its protein is CASSLAGGGNQSQHF.

Worth noting for this clonotype: The junction and the germline gene differ at one end; a read error may be behind it. The chain combines TRBV29-1 with TRBJ1-1; TRBD1 might be the D (5 bases). This CDR3 is 12 amino acids long. Germline loops: CDR1 SQVTM, CDR2 ANQGSEA. The CDR3 sequence is CSVDGGLREAFF. The CDR3 DNA follows: TGTAGCGTTGACGGGGGTCTCAGGGAGGCTTTCTTT.

The chain uses TRBV18 and TRBJ1-5; D remains ambiguous. CDR1 is KGHSH, CDR2 LQKENI, per germline. The V end was cut by 5 bases, the J end by 2 bases, with 4 bases between. CDR3 length equals 12 residues. This CDR3 is CASSSGNQPQHF. CDR3 coding DNA: TGTGCCAGCTCATCAGGCAATCAGCCCCAGCATTTT.

This clonotype was recorded a few times. A read error is possible here, since a much larger clone lies one base away. The chain is built from TRBV6-2 or TRBV6-3 and TRBJ2-7, with unresolved D. Trimming shortened V by 2 bases and J by 3 bases, and 11 bases separated the two germline ends. The CDR3 consists of 14 residues. Germline V gene lookup returns CDR1 MNHEY and CDR2 SVGEGT. The CDR3 loop is CASSYHTWGYEQYF. DNA of the CDR3: TGTGCCAGCAGTTACCACACATGGGGCTACGAGCAGTACTTC.